This T cell receptor (beta chain) was identified during a study of T cells after somatic rescue of genetic block. Germline V CDR1 and CDR2: SEHNR, FQNEAQ (reference sequence). CDR3 length: 13 amino acids. V was trimmed by 0 bases and J by 7 bases, leaving 8 bases between them. Sequenced by immunoSEQ multiplex PCR; TCRdb stores in-frame clones only, minus some. The profile shows approximately 100,000 clones, 90% of them singletons. Input material: peripheral blood mononuclear cells (PBMCs). The rearrangement joins TRBV7-9 to TRBJ2-3; a weak D match, TRBD1 (6 bases). The clonotype comes from a woman aged 18-30 years. The CDR3 coding sequence is TGTGCCAGCAGCTTAGCGGGGACACATACGCAGTATTTT. Translation gives CASSLAGTHTQYF.